This section outlines one T cell receptor beta chain sequence together with its context. This clonotype was detected a few times. Its cognate antigen has yet to be identified. Base qualities were left out, and no much larger clone turns up one base away. The CDR3 measures 13 amino acids from cysteine to phenylalanine. Only the CDR3 DNA stays, 39 bases, in frame from base 1. The germline V gene (reference sequence) specifies MNHNY as CDR1 and SVGAGI as CDR2. Cut back by 7 bases and 3 bases, the V and J ends lie 9 bases apart. This sample is drawn from a study of T cells after yellow fever vaccination (dated by TCRdb to the late 2010s). For context, the study as a whole: The SMART-Seq v4 Ultra Low Input RNA kit was used to prepare libraries from fractions with low cell numbers. Bulk TCR alpha and beta repertoires were sequenced longitudinally to track T-cell clones before and after primary and booster YFV17D yellow fever vaccination. Blood samples were taken at several timepoints before and after primary and secondary immunization, and bulk PBMC replicates and cell subsets were isolated. The cohort comprised two healthy male donors, one aged 18 to 29 and one aged 30 to 39 years.

The treatment or condition label corresponds to: live attenuated yellow fever vaccine strain. At each blood-draw timepoint, two biological replicates of bulk PBMCs were collected. PBMCs were isolated from peripheral blood using a standard Ficoll-Paque protocol. RNA was extracted with TriZol from bulk PBMCs, CD4 and CD8 fractions, and dextramer-positive and dextramer-negative fractions. What the authors observed across the whole study: The study included only a couple of donors, which limits how far the findings can be generalized. After the booster, most clones that had expanded after primary vaccination were detected again (nearly 98% of CD4 and around nine tenths of CD8), suggesting broad maintenance of memory. The secondary T-cell response was found to be weaker but faster than the primary response, with a peak reached on day 5 rather than on day 15. A small fraction of clonotypes showed up in both the CD4 and CD8 compartments, probably as a result of convergent recombination. Because abundant contaminating clonotypes from the bulk population could be contained in FACS-sorted repertoires, computational filtering was required.

TCR cDNA was made using 5'RACE template switching, a step that added a universal primer site and unique molecular identifiers. Priming for cDNA synthesis came from both the TCR alpha and TCR beta constant segments. Libraries were amplified in two PCR steps, with sample barcodes and sequencing adapters added in the second step. Libraries were sequenced on Illumina HiSeq 2500 (2x100 bp) or NovaSeq (2x150 bp). The study's own analysis went as follows. MIGEC handled demultiplexing of reads and collapsing into UMI consensus sequences, while MiXCR performed V(D)J alignment. Vaccine-responding clonotypes were defined with edgeR using replicate PBMC samples, requiring FDR below 0.01 and a log2 fold change above 5 up to day 15. Each bulk clonotype received a CD4 or CD8 identity based on whether the sequenced CD4 or CD8 repertoire contained that clonotype at higher abundance. In TCRdb, the public reads were trimmed at Q25 with fastp and aligned with MiXCR, with productive beta chains retained. Identical CDR3 protein sequences are pooled into one entry, listed with their most common genes and DNA. TCRdb's processing, not the authors', yielded these V and J calls. Here the sample has about 350,000 distinct CDR3 sequences; approximately 10% occur a single time. The ten top clones hold about 17% of the sample.

This TCR was sampled from a man aged 18 to 35 who received the YFV17D yellow fever vaccine. The chain joins TRBV6-6 to TRBJ2-2; the D gene is perhaps TRBD2, from 6 matching bases. The sequences come from PBMCs, collected on the day of the first yellow fever vaccination. At the DNA level, the sequence is TGTGCCAGCAAGGGACTCTACACCGGGGAGCTGTTTTTT. It is translated as CASKGLYTGELFF.